The 29 T cell receptor beta chains in this list originate from one sample, sequenced in a study of blood T cell repertoires in COVID-19. Sequenced by immunoSEQ multiplex PCR; TCRdb stores in-frame clones only, minus some. The profile shows 85,000 to 100,000 clones, around nine tenths of them singletons. The specimen was peripheral blood. Receptor source: a man aged 60-69 years with acute or convalescent COVID-19.

The CDR3 DNA reads TGTGCCAGCAGCTCTACGGACAGGGGAGGCTATGGCTACACCTTC. Encoded protein: CASSSTDRGGYGYTF. The chain couples TRBV11-1 to TRBJ1-2; 9 positions agree with TRBD1. CDR3 length equals 15 residues. CDR1 and CDR2 (germline): SGHAT, FQDESV (reference sequence). V shed 4 bases, J shed 4 bases, and the junction held 7 bases outside the gene matches.

The table lists this clone with a count of one. The V gene is TRBV5-4, the J gene TRBJ2-3; D ambiguous. V lost 0 bases, J lost 2 bases, and 10 bases lay in between. Germline V lookup: CDR1 SGHNT, CDR2 YYREEE (reference sequence). The CDR3 covers 15 residues. The CDR3 sequence is CASSLGLLATDTQYF. The CDR3 DNA follows: TGTGCCAGCAGCTTGGGTTTACTCGCCACAGATACGCAGTATTTT.

Details on this clone: At one end the junction does not follow the germline gene, possibly because of a read error. The chain employs TRBV11-2 and TRBJ2-7; tentatively, D is TRBD1 (5 bases). Germline V gives CDR1 SGHAT, CDR2 FQNNGV. The CDR3 extends over 14 amino acids. The CDR3 region is CASSPLTASYEQHF. The CDR3 nucleotides are TGTGCCAGCAGCCCGCTGACAGCCTCCTACGAGCAGCACTTC.

This rearrangement joins TRBV19 to TRBJ2-3; 9 positions agree with TRBD1. Germline-derived CDR1 and CDR2 are LNHDA and SQIVND (reference sequence). The trim removed 5 bases at V and 3 bases at J, leaving 3 bases unmatched. This CDR3 is 14 amino acids long. As DNA, the CDR3 is TGTGCCAGTAGTCGACAGGGGGGGACAGATACGCAGTATTTT. It yields the protein CASSRQGGTDTQYF.

The V call is TRBV7-8, the J call TRBJ2-1; TRBD2 matches at 7 bases. This CDR3 is built from 16 residues. Germline-derived CDR1 and CDR2 are SGHVS and FQNEAQ. Unmatched junction bases numbered 22, after V lost 11 bases and J lost 9 bases. CDR3 in DNA: TGTGCCTCCAACCGGTGGGCGGGAGTAGAAGAAGGTGAGCAGTTCTTC. Encoded protein: CASNRWAGVEEGEQFF.

V and J are TRBV29-1 and TRBJ2-1; 8 bases map to TRBD2. J lost 11 bases, V lost 4 bases, and 10 bases had no gene match. Germline lookup yields CDR1 SQVTM and CDR2 ANQGSEA. The CDR3 loop spans 13 amino acids. Here the CDR3 DNA reads TGCAGCGTTGGTAGCGGGGACGGCGGACAGCAGTTCTTC. It encodes CSVGSGDGGQQFF.

The rearrangement uses TRBV3-1 (or the pseudogene TRBV3-2) and TRBJ1-5; 9 bases agree with TRBD1. Germline lookup yields CDR1 LGHDT and CDR2 YNNKEL (reference sequence). This CDR3 is 14 amino acids long. Trimming cost V 1 base and J 6 bases; bases outside gene matches: 1. CDR3 bases: TGTGCCAGCAGCCAAGGGACAGGGGTTCAGCCCCAGCATTTT. Its protein is CASSQGTGVQPQHF.

The chain uses TRBV4-1 and TRBJ1-2; the match to TRBD1 covers 9 bases. The CDR3 extends over 13 amino acids. Germline CDR1 MGHRA, CDR2 YSYEKL. V shed 1 base and J 8 bases; nucleotides not matched to a gene: 2. This CDR3 reads CASSQGTGVGYTF. CDR3 nucleotides: TGCGCCAGCAGCCAAGGGACAGGGGTAGGCTACACCTTC.

V usage is TRBV9 and J usage is TRBJ1-1; possible D gene TRBD1, 6 bases. Germline CDR1 reads SGDLS; CDR2 reads YYNGEE. V was pared by 0 bases and J by 4 bases, with 16 bases between. CDR3 length equals 16 residues. The CDR3 bases are TGTGCCAGCAGCGTAGATCCGGGGGGCACGGGCACTGAAGCTTTCTTT. This encodes CASSVDPGGTGTEAFF.

This chain connects TRBV5-1 to TRBJ1-6; 8 bases align to TRBD1. V lost 4 bases to trimming and J lost 6 bases; unmatched junction nucleotides: 15. Germline-derived CDR1 and CDR2 are SGHRS and YFSETQ. This CDR3 is built from 18 residues. CDR3 loop: CASSGGPTGAEVNSPLHF. CDR3 sequence (DNA): TGCGCCAGCAGCGGGGGCCCGACAGGGGCCGAAGTTAATTCACCCCTCCACTTT.

The chain carries TRBV30 and TRBJ1-1; D remains unclear. The V and J ends lost 8 bases and 1 base respectively, with 11 bases between them. CDR3 length equals 12 residues. The V gene's germline CDR1 is GTSNPN and CDR2 SVGIG (reference sequence). The DNA of the CDR3 is TGTGCCAGCCTGAGGTGGAACACTGAAGCTTTCTTT. Translation gives CASLRWNTEAFF.

This chain uses TRBV5-1 with TRBJ2-7; D is possibly TRBD2 (5 bases). CDR1 SGHRS and CDR2 YFSETQ come from the germline V gene. The CDR3 sequence is 15 residues long. V was clipped by 4 bases and J by 6 bases, with 20 bases between them. The CDR3 protein is CASSDAGILSSEQYF. The CDR3 region has the DNA TGCGCCAGCAGCGACGCCGGGATATTGTCGTCCGAGCAGTACTTC. The full variable domain, completed using reference TRBV5-1 and TRBJ2-7, is KAGVTQTPRYLIKTRGQQVTLSCSPISGHRSVSWYQQTPGQGLQFLFEYFSETQRNKGNFPGRFSGRQFSNSRSEMNVSTLELGDSALYLCASSDAGILSSEQYFGPGTRLTVT.

The sample holds one count of this clone. The V gene is TRBV5-1, the J gene TRBJ1-2; D unclear. Between the trimmed V and J ends, which lost 4 bases and 0 bases, there was a span of 13 bases. The germline V gene has CDR1 SGHRS and CDR2 YFSETQ. This CDR3 has 15 amino acids. CDR3 sequence reads: CASSHTGFPNYGYTF. The CDR3 DNA reads as TGCGCCAGCAGCCATACCGGGTTCCCTAACTATGGCTACACCTTC.

The V call is TRBV3-1 (or the pseudogene TRBV3-2), the J call TRBJ2-1, with 11 nucleotides matching TRBD2. Germline trimming cut 0 bases from V and 6 bases from J; bases unmatched to any gene: 7. Per the germline V gene, CDR1 is LGHDT and CDR2 is YNNKEL (reference sequence). This CDR3 is 17 amino acids long. This CDR3 reads CASSQETSGMRGNEQFF. The CDR3 DNA reads as TGTGCCAGCAGCCAAGAGACTAGCGGGATGCGTGGCAATGAGCAGTTCTTC.

The chain joins TRBV2 to TRBJ1-2; a possible D gene is TRBD1 (6 bases). V lost 7 bases and J 7 bases, leaving 22 bases between the germline ends. CDR3 length: 15 residues. Germline CDR1 and CDR2: SNHLY and FYNNEI. CDR3 in amino acids: CASNLRDTGIRGYTF. The DNA for the CDR3 is TGTGCCAGCAACCTGAGGGACACAGGGATACGTGGCTACACCTTC. Full variable domain (missing parts from reference TRBV2 and TRBJ1-2): EPEVTQTPSHQVTQMGQEVILRCVPISNHLYFYWYRQILGQKVEFLVSFYNNEISEKSEIFDDQFSVERPDGSNFTLKIRSTKLEDSAMYFCASNLRDTGIRGYTFGSGTRLTVV.

This rearrangement joins TRBV6-4 to TRBJ1-1; unclear D gene. The CDR3 runs to 14 residues. The V end was cut by 2 bases, the J end by 1 base, with 8 bases between. Germline V gene lookup returns CDR1 MRHNA and CDR2 SNTAGT. CDR3 in amino acids: CASSDRVPNTEAFF. CDR3 in DNA: TGTGCCAGCAGTGACAGAGTCCCGAACACTGAAGCTTTCTTT.

The chain recombines TRBV5-4 with TRBJ2-1; D may be TRBD2 (5 bases). The CDR3 extends over 13 amino acids. Germline V CDR1 and CDR2: SGHNT, YYREEE (reference sequence). Trimming stripped 3 bases from V and 6 bases from J, with 10 bases between. The CDR3 bases are TGTGCCAGCAGCTCCACCGGGGTCAATGAGCAGTTCTTC. As protein: CASSSTGVNEQFF.

V is TRBV25-1 and J is TRBJ1-4; TRBD1 matches 9 bases. The J segment lost 6 bases and the V segment lost 2 bases, leaving 4 bases of the junction unmatched. The germline gives CDR1 MGHDK, CDR2 SYGVNS. The CDR3 length is 15 residues. The CDR3 DNA reads TGTGCCAGCAGTGAAGACAGGGGGTCTTATGAAAAACTGTTTTTT. Translation gives CASSEDRGSYEKLFF.

This chain links TRBV9 with TRBJ2-4, with 8 bases identical to TRBD2. With V trimmed by 2 bases and J by 3 bases, 10 bases remained unmatched. CDR1 and CDR2 (germline): SGDLS, YYNGEE. This CDR3 is 17 amino acids long. CDR3 nucleotide sequence: TGTGCCAGCAGCGTGGATAGCGGGAATATCGGCAAAAACATTCAGTACTTC. Its translation is CASSVDSGNIGKNIQYF. Full variable domain (rest looked up from reference TRBV9 and TRBJ2-4): DSGVTQTPKHLITATGQRVTLRCSPRSGDLSVYWYQQSLDQGLQFLIQYYNGEERAKGNILERFSAQQFPDLHSELNLSSLELGDSALYFCASSVDSGNIGKNIQYFGAGTRLSVL.

V usage is TRBV5-1 and J usage is TRBJ2-7; 10 bases align to TRBD2. The CDR3 runs 16 residues. With 4 bases clipped from V and 2 bases from J, the junction kept 9 bases outside the gene matches. The germline V gene has CDR1 SGHRS and CDR2 YFSETQ. Here the CDR3 DNA reads TGCGCCAGCAGCCACAGGACTAGCGGTAAAACCTACGAGCAGTACTTC. Encoded protein: CASSHRTSGKTYEQYF.

The V and J genes are TRBV6-8 and TRBJ2-3; 14 bases are a match to TRBD2. CDR3 size: 18 residues. CDR1 is MNHGY, CDR2 SAAAGT, per germline. Losses at the gene ends were 4 bases for V and 1 base for J; bases not matched to a gene: 7. Here the CDR3 reads CASSSRLAGGLRTDTQYF. The CDR3 region has the DNA TGTGCCAGCAGTTCCAGACTAGCGGGGGGGCTTCGCACAGATACGCAGTATTTT.

The chain links TRBV6-5 to TRBJ2-2, with a possible D match to TRBD2 (5 bases). Per the germline V gene, CDR1 is MNHEY and CDR2 is SVGAGI. Trimming removed 10 bases at V and 10 bases at J, with 16 bases between. This CDR3 has 12 amino acids. CDR3 in amino acids: CATGSGLSELFF. Written as DNA, the CDR3 is TGTGCCACTGGGAGTGGACTTTCGGAGCTGTTTTTT.

The chain couples TRBV24-1 to TRBJ2-6; D is perhaps TRBD1 (6 bases). V was pared by 3 bases and J by 4 bases, with 15 bases between. CDR1 and CDR2 (germline): KGHDR, SFDVKD. This CDR3 region has 17 residues. The CDR3 bases are TGTGCCACCAGTGATGGGGTTGCAGGGGAAGGGGCCAACGTCCTGACTTTC. As protein: CATSDGVAGEGANVLTF.

This rearrangement joins TRBV2 to TRBJ2-1; the match to TRBD1 covers 11 bases. The CDR3 totals 16 residues. From germline, CDR1 is SNHLY and CDR2 FYNNEI. Trimming removed 4 bases from V and 4 bases from J; junction bases left unmatched: 6. CDR3 sequence (DNA): TGTGCCAGCAGTGGGGACAGGGGGTTTTCTTACAATGAGCAGTTCTTC. It specifies CASSGDRGFSYNEQFF.

The J gene is TRBJ1-1, the V gene TRBV5-1; 9 bases fit TRBD1. The CDR3 is 15 amino acids. V shed 5 bases, J shed 5 bases, and the junction held 10 bases outside the gene matches. CDR1 and CDR2 (germline): SGHRS, YFSETQ. This CDR3 reads CASSQLQGAGTEAFF. CDR3 coding DNA: TGCGCCAGCAGTCAGCTACAGGGGGCAGGTACTGAAGCTTTCTTT.

For the CDR3, the DNA is TGTGCCAGCAGCTTAGATCAGGGGCGCGCCGGGGAGCTGTTTTTT. It translates to CASSLDQGRAGELFF. This chain connects TRBV11-1 to TRBJ2-2, with D possibly TRBD1 on 6 matching bases. CDR3 length: 15 amino acids. Trimming cost V 1 base and J 6 bases, with 12 bases left between them. Per the germline V gene, CDR1 is SGHAT and CDR2 is FQDESV (reference sequence).

The V gene is TRBV12-1, the J gene TRBJ2-7; TRBD1, the D gene given by the table, was not confirmed from the DNA. TRBV12-1 is shown as a pseudogene. The CDR3 sequence is 19 residues long. In DNA, the CDR3 is TGTGCCAGCACGCGACTTCTCCCTGGGGACATTAAGCCTACCTACGAGCAGTACTTC. Amino acids: CASTRLLPGDIKPTYEQYF.

J is TRBJ2-1 and V is TRBV30; 10 nucleotides align to TRBD2. Germline assignment: CDR1 GTSNPN and CDR2 SVGIG (reference sequence). J lost 4 bases, V lost 8 bases, and 5 bases had no gene match. CDR3 size: 13 residues. In DNA form, the CDR3 reads TGTGCCCGCTCTAGCGGGGGTTACAATGAGCAGTTCTTC. Residues: CARSSGGYNEQFF.

This sequence joins TRBV5-4 and TRBJ2-5; TRBD1 might be the D (6 bases). Germline CDR1 reads SGHNT; CDR2 reads YYREEE (reference sequence). V lost 1 base and J lost 5, with 15 bases in between. The CDR3 extends over 15 amino acids. The CDR3 sequence is CASSLPTGTMETQYF. The DNA of the CDR3 is TGTGCCAGCAGCTTGCCCACAGGGACAATGGAGACCCAGTACTTC.